One sample yielded the 21 T cell receptor beta chains listed below, sequenced in a study of T cell repertoires in cytomegalovirus infection. These receptors lack a known antigen. Via MiXCR, TCRdb re-called the reads, giving one row per CDR3 protein. The data hold some 940,000 distinct CDR3 sequences, with around a third observed a single time. The material sequenced was cultured CD8+ T cells from PBMCs, taken from culture after CMV antigen stimulation. These receptors all come from a human donor in good health (CMV status not recorded). Some clones in this sample may be carry-over from other donors' samples.

This clonotype was seen only a few times. The chain couples TRBV10-3 to TRBJ2-6; D is perhaps TRBD1 or TRBD2 (5 bases each). Trimming took 10 bases from V and 1 from J, leaving 23 bases between them. The CDR3 is 18 amino acids. Germline CDR1 ENHRY, CDR2 SYGVKD. DNA for the CDR3: TGTGCCACCCTTGGACGGGACGTCCACCTTTCTGGGGCCAACGTCCTGACTTTC. It specifies CATLGRDVHLSGANVLTF.

This clonotype has just a few counts. This chain joins TRBV27 and TRBJ2-7; no reliable D call. Germline CDR1 MNHEY, CDR2 SMNVEV (reference sequence). The CDR3 covers 14 residues. V was cut by 6 bases and J by 0 bases, with 12 bases left in between. Here the CDR3 reads CASSRGPDSYEQYV. Here the CDR3 DNA reads TGTGCCAGCAGCCGCGGACCCGACTCCTACGAGCAGTACGTC.

The rearrangement uses TRBV6-5 and TRBJ2-7, with 11 bases identical to TRBD2. The CDR3 is 18 amino acids. Trimming cost V 0 bases and J 0 bases; bases outside gene matches: 7. Looked up from germline, CDR1 is MNHEY and CDR2 is SVGAGI. CDR3 nucleotide sequence: TGTGCCAGCAGTTACTCGACTCGACTAGCGGGGAACTCCTACGAGCAGTACTTC. The encoded protein is CASSYSTRLAGNSYEQYF.

At least ten counts were recorded for this clonotype. This chain uses TRBV24-1 with TRBJ1-2; maybe TRBD1 (5 bases). The germline V gene encodes CDR1 KGHDR and CDR2 SFDVKD. The length of the CDR3 is 12 residues. V gave up 2 bases and J gave up 10 bases, with 10 bases separating them. CDR3 in amino acids: CATSDYGRDYTF. The CDR3 coding sequence is TGTGCCACCAGTGATTATGGCAGGGACTACACCTTC.

This clonotype was observed at least ten times. The rearrangement uses TRBV7-8 and TRBJ2-1; D is perhaps TRBD2 (7 bases). This CDR3 spans 15 amino acids. CDR1 and CDR2 from the germline V gene are SGHVS and FQNEAQ. V dropped 2 bases and J dropped 7 bases, with 15 bases sitting between them. The CDR3 loop reads CASSLRGGPGNEQFF. The CDR3 bases are TGTGCCAGCAGCTTAAGGGGGGGGCCAGGAAATGAGCAGTTCTTC.

The chain couples TRBV7-6 to TRBJ2-7, with D uncertain. The CDR3 spans 14 residues. CDR1 and CDR2 from the germline V gene are SGHVS and FNYEAQ. V lost 6 bases to trimming and J lost 1 base, with 13 bases between them. This chain's CDR3 is CASSLIGESYEQYF. CDR3 nucleotides: TGTGCCAGCAGTCTAATCGGAGAATCCTACGAGCAGTACTTC.

This chain connects TRBV6-2 or TRBV6-3 to TRBJ1-1; D is ambiguous. V was cut by 4 bases and J by 4 bases, with 19 bases left in between. This CDR3 comprises 16 residues. Looked up from germline, CDR1 is MNHEY and CDR2 is SVGEGT. CDR3 DNA: TGTGCCAGCAGTTCTCCCGGACGGAAGAAGGGCACTGAAGCTTTCTTT. Translated: CASSSPGRKKGTEAFF.

This sequence joins TRBV7-9 and TRBJ2-1, with 7 bases aligning to TRBD1. V gave up 5 bases and J gave up 5 bases; unmatched junction bases: 12. Germline CDR1 SEHNR, CDR2 FQNEAQ (reference sequence). CDR3 size: 16 residues. In DNA form, the CDR3 reads TGTGCCAGCAGCCCTCCGACAGGGCCAAGAAACAATGAGCAGTTCTTC. It yields the protein CASSPPTGPRNNEQFF.

This clonotype was recorded many times. The chain is built from TRBV7-2 and TRBJ2-1; TRBD2 matches 14 bases. Germline lookup yields CDR1 SGHTA and CDR2 FQGNSA. The CDR3 consists of 16 residues. J gave up 8 bases and V 1 base, and 4 bases lay outside the gene matches. The DNA for the CDR3 is TGTGCCAGCAGCTTAGGGACTAGCGGGGGGTTTGATGAGCAGTTCTTC. Translating it yields CASSLGTSGGFDEQFF.

This clonotype was counted a few times. CDR3 nucleotide sequence: TGTGCCAGCAGCTTATCCCCGGGACAGGAGGGCTACACCTTC. Translated: CASSLSPGQEGYTF. The chain uses TRBV7-9 and TRBJ1-2; 8 nucleotides match TRBD1. The CDR3 consists of 14 residues. Germline V gives CDR1 SEHNR, CDR2 FQNEAQ (reference sequence). V trimming: 2 bases; J trimming: 8 bases; junction bases outside the gene matches: 7.

This sequence joins TRBV6-2 or TRBV6-3 and TRBJ2-1; 8 bases are shared with TRBD2. This CDR3 is 15 amino acids long. Losses at the gene ends were 5 bases for V and 4 bases for J; bases not matched to a gene: 7. Germline values: CDR1 MNHEY, CDR2 SVGEGT. CDR3 sequence: CASSPDGGAYNEQFF. CDR3 in DNA: TGTGCCAGCAGTCCCGACGGGGGGGCTTACAATGAGCAGTTCTTC.

This clonotype has just one count. The chain employs TRBV25-1 and TRBJ2-7, with no clear D. V was clipped by 1 base and J by 2 bases, with 9 bases between them. CDR3 length: 14 residues. Germline V gene data show CDR1 as MGHDK and CDR2 as SYGVNS. CDR3 nucleotide sequence: TGTGCCAGCAGTGAATCCAACGTTCCCTACGAGCAGTACTTC. Protein sequence: CASSESNVPYEQYF.

As regards this clonotype: A much bigger clone sits one base away, suggesting this may be a read error. CDR3 bases: TGTGCCAGCAGTGAAATTGGCAGGAAAAACTATGACTACACCTTC. Protein sequence: CASSEIGRKNYDYTF. This chain uses TRBV6-1 with TRBJ1-2; no firm D call. CDR1 is MNHNS, CDR2 SASEGT, per germline. This CDR3 has 15 residues.

As to this clonotype: A much larger clone sits a single nucleotide away, making a read error possible. This is likely a read error, given that the CDR3 carries no conserved phenylalanine or tryptophan at its end. J is TRBJ2-5 and V is TRBV4-3, with TRBD1 identical over 8 bases. Germline V CDR1 and CDR2: LGHNA, YSLEER. V shed 2 bases and J 7 bases; nucleotides not matched to a gene: 6. The CDR3 totals 14 residues. CDR3 sequence: CASSQTDRARTQYL. The CDR3 DNA follows: TGCGCCAGCAGCCAAACGGACAGGGCTAGGACCCAGTACTTA.

The sample holds a few counts of this clonotype. The genes are TRBV7-6 and TRBJ2-5; D is perhaps TRBD1 or TRBD2 (5 bases each). V lost 5 bases and J lost 5, with 15 bases in between. CDR1 is SGHVS and CDR2 is FNYEAQ in the germline V gene. CDR3 size: 14 residues. The CDR3, as DNA: TGTGCCAGCAGCCCCTCCCCGGGGCCCGAGACCCAGTACTTC. Its translation is CASSPSPGPETQYF. Variable domain in full (rest from reference TRBV7-6 and TRBJ2-5): GAGVSQSPRYKVTKRGQDVALRCDPISGHVSLYWYRQALGQGPEFLTYFNYEAQQDKSGLPNDRFSAERPEGSISTLTIQRTEQRDSAMYRCASSPSPGPETQYFGPGTRLLVL.

This clonotype showed up just a few times. The chain links TRBV28 to TRBJ2-7; 8 positions agree with TRBD2. The CDR3 runs 17 residues. Germline lookup yields CDR1 MDHEN and CDR2 SYDVKM. V lost 4 bases, J lost 4 bases, and 15 bases stayed unmatched. Here the CDR3 reads CASSSGRGAGARYEQYV. CDR3 sequence (DNA): TGTGCCAGCAGTTCAGGAAGGGGAGCGGGGGCCCGATACGAGCAGTACGTC.

This chain uses TRBV27 with TRBJ1-1; D ambiguous. CDR3 length: 15 residues. The germline CDR1 and CDR2 sequences are MNHEY and SMNVEV (reference sequence). V lost 1 base and J 2 bases, leaving 11 bases between the germline ends. The CDR3 sequence: CASSLFFPVNTEAFF. CDR3 in DNA: TGTGCCAGCAGTTTATTTTTTCCAGTCAACACTGAAGCTTTCTTT.

The sample holds a few counts of this clonotype. The chain joins TRBV20-1 to TRBJ1-2, with 9 positions matching TRBD1. V was pared by 6 bases and J by 0 bases, with 5 bases of the junction left unmatched. The CDR3 spans 14 residues. The germline V gene encodes CDR1 DFQATT and CDR2 SNEGSKA (reference sequence). CDR3 residues: CSAKGQGSNYGYTF. Written as DNA, the CDR3 is TGCAGTGCCAAGGGACAGGGATCTAACTATGGCTACACCTTC.

This clonotype was counted a few times. The gene calls are TRBV18 and TRBJ1-5; tentatively, D is TRBD1 (5 bases). Germline CDR1 reads KGHSH; CDR2 reads LQKENI. Deletions cut 3 bases from V and 3 bases from J, with 6 bases between. The CDR3 has 13 amino acids. CDR3 sequence: CASSPGANQPQHF. CDR3 DNA: TGTGCCAGCTCACCCGGGGCCAATCAGCCCCAGCATTTT. Combining the CDR3 with reference TRBV18 and TRBJ1-5 gives the whole variable domain NAGVMQNPRHLVRRRGQEARLRCSPMKGHSHVYWYRQLPEEGLKFMVYLQKENIIDESGMPKERFSAEFPKEGPSILRIQQVVRGDSAAYFCASSPGANQPQHFGDGTRLSIL.

The CDR3 DNA follows: TGTGCCGCTGGGACTAGAGAAGAGACCCAGTACTTC. It codes for CAAGTREETQYF. The chain couples TRBV6-5 to TRBJ2-5; 8 bases match TRBD2. Trimming removed 11 bases from V and 3 bases from J; junction bases left unmatched: 5. The CDR3 has 12 amino acids. The germline gives CDR1 MNHEY, CDR2 SVGAGI.

This clonotype has only a few counts. The rearrangement uses TRBV10-3 and TRBJ2-2; D uncertain. V was shortened by 1 base and J by 4 bases, with 19 bases between the two germline ends. This CDR3 has 18 amino acids. Germline V gene lookup returns CDR1 ENHRY and CDR2 SYGVKD. The CDR3: CAISEFRRRNVGTGELFF. CDR3 coding DNA: TGTGCCATCAGTGAGTTTAGACGGCGGAATGTTGGCACCGGGGAGCTGTTTTTT.